These T cell receptor beta chains were read from a single sample in a study of blood T cell repertoires in COVID-19. Using immunoSEQ multiplex PCR, the repertoire was profiled, and TCRdb retains in-frame clones only, with some absent. The data contain some 300,000 clones, just over 85% of them singletons. Sequencing was performed on PBMCs or T cells enriched from blood (not recorded which). All receptors derive from a man under 40 who had recovered from COVID-19. Each CDR3 is given with its conserved first and last residue. D genes are given only for firm matches. Size values are once, few and many counts, or a class for expanded clones, and some rows have none.

V gene,D gene,clone size,CDR3 length,J gene,CDR3 protein,CDR3 DNA
TRBV5-1,-,-,12,TRBJ1-2,CASRPSYEGYTF,TGCGCCAGCAGACCCTCGTATGAGGGCTACACCTTC
TRBV7-2,TRBD2,-,17,TRBJ2-5,CASSLGLAGGPSETQYF,TGTGCCAGCAGCTTAGGGCTAGCGGGAGGGCCCTCAGAGACCCAGTACTTC
TRBV6-1,TRBD2,few,15,TRBJ2-1,CASSEGAGDYNEQFF,TGTGCCAGCAGTGAAGGAGCGGGAGACTACAATGAGCAGTTCTTC
TRBV19,-,-,15,TRBJ1-2,CASSTFAQAHYGYTF,TGTGCCAGTAGTACGTTTGCCCAGGCCCACTATGGCTACACCTTC
TRBV5-6,TRBD2,-,14,TRBJ2-7,CASTLASGTYEQYF,TGTGCCAGCACCCTGGCTAGCGGTACCTACGAGCAGTACTTC
TRBV5-4,TRBD2,-,15,TRBJ2-7,CASSWAEREAYEQYF,TGTGCCAGCAGCTGGGCAGAGCGGGAGGCCTACGAGCAGTACTTC
TRBV7-9,TRBD1,-,16,TRBJ1-2,CASSLGRGRGGPSYTF,TGTGCCAGCAGCTTAGGCAGGGGGCGAGGGGGCCCATCCTACACCTTC
TRBV19,-,-,15,TRBJ2-3,CASSPGNPSTDTQYF,TGTGCCAGTAGCCCAGGGAACCCGAGCACAGATACGCAGTATTTT
TRBV10-2,TRBD2,-,12,TRBJ2-2,CASRREVGELFF,TGCGCCAGCCGGCGGGAGGTCGGGGAGCTGTTTTTT
TRBV19,TRBD1,-,15,TRBJ2-5,CASSTDRGIGETQYF,TGTGCCAGTAGTACCGACAGGGGAATTGGAGAGACCCAGTACTTC
TRBV28,TRBD1,-,15,TRBJ1-6,CASRPSRQGPSPLHF,TGTGCCAGCAGACCCTCCAGACAGGGGCCCTCACCCCTCCACTTT
TRBV30,-,-,16,TRBJ1-4,CAWSVGRMRTNEKLFF,TGTGCCTGGAGTGTTGGGAGAATGCGAACTAATGAAAAACTGTTTTTT
TRBV12-1,-,-,14,TRBJ2-1,CASSFSGHNNEQFF,TGTGCCAGCAGCTTTTCAGGACACAATAATGAGCAGTTCTTC
TRBV19,TRBD1,-,14,TRBJ2-7,CASRLDRWSYEQYF,TGTGCCAGTAGACTGGACAGGTGGTCCTACGAGCAGTACTTC